This T cell receptor (beta chain) is from a study of cytomegalovirus exposure and HLA in healthy donors. Study-level points and caveats: Later analysis associated a missense DCLRE1C variant with TCR beta V- and J-gene trimming.

Both 60 Vbeta primers and 13 Jbeta primers went into the PCR. The repertoire was sequenced with immunoSEQ multiplex PCR; TCRdb's copy has only in-frame clones and lacks some. The sample has 150,000 to 200,000 clones, roughly 80% seen once. A remark on this clone: Its antigen is not identified.

In germline, CDR1 is LNHNV, CDR2 YYDKDF (reference sequence). Trimming removed 3 bases from V and 2 bases from J, with 15 bases in between. This CDR3 contains 16 residues. The chain carries TRBV15 and TRBJ2-3; D perhaps matches TRBD2 (6 bases). Input material: PBMCs. The source is a woman aged 25 to 39 in good health and CMV-seronegative. The CDR3 reads CATSRTYGGVTDTQYF. CDR3 nucleotides: TGTGCCACCAGCAGGACGTACGGGGGTGTCACAGATACGCAGTATTTT.